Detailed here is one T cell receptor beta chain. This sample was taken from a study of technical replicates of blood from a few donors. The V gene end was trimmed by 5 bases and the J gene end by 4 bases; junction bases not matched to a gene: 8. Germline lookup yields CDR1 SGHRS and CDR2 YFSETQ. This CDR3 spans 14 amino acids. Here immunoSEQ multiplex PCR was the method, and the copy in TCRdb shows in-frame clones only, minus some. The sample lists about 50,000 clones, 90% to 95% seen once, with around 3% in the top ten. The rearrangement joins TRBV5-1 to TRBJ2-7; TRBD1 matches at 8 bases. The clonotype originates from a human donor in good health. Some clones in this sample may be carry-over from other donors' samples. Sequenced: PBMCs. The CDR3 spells CASSQTGVDYEQYF. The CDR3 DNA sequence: TGCGCCAGCAGTCAGACAGGGGTGGATTACGAGCAGTACTTC.